Below, 7 T cell receptor beta chains from the same sample are listed, as sequenced in a study of blood T cell repertoires in COVID-19. Assay used: immunoSEQ multiplex PCR; TCRdb lists only in-frame clones, some missing. The sample consists of roughly 30,000 clones, roughly two thirds of them appearing once. Sequencing was performed on peripheral blood. These TCRs come from a human donor in a cohort sampled during active COVID-19.

The gene calls are TRBV28 and TRBJ1-2, with TRBD1 matching over 7 bases. There are 12 residues in the CDR3. The V and J ends lost 6 bases and 8 bases, in that order; junction bases with no gene match: 6. The V gene's germline CDR1 is MDHEN and CDR2 SYDVKM. This CDR3 reads CASRIGTDGYTF. DNA of the CDR3: TGTGCCAGCAGAATCGGGACAGACGGCTACACCTTC.

This clone was seen a handful of times. The chain uses TRBV6-6 and TRBJ1-1; TRBD1 might be the D (5 bases). Trimming left V 5 bases short and J 6 bases short, with 16 bases between. In germline, CDR1 is MNHNY, CDR2 SVGAGI (reference sequence). This CDR3 spans 14 amino acids. CDR3 DNA: TGTGCCAGCAGTGGGGCTACGGGGGAGTCTGAAGCTTTCTTT. The encoded protein is CASSGATGESEAFF.

V gene TRBV28 combines with J gene TRBJ2-7, with TRBD1 matching 8 bases. The CDR3 extends over 16 amino acids. Germline CDR1 and CDR2: MDHEN and SYDVKM. V was pared by 5 bases and J by 5 bases, with 14 bases of the junction left unmatched. The CDR3 DNA sequence: TGTGCCAGCAGTACCATACGGGACAGGAATAGTCACGAGCAGTACTTC. Amino acid sequence: CASSTIRDRNSHEQYF.

V usage is TRBV10-3 and J usage is TRBJ1-5; 8 bases are a match to TRBD1. Trimming at V came to 2 bases and at J to 6 bases, leaving 6 bases not matched to a gene. Germline CDR1 is ENHRY and CDR2 is SYGVKD. This CDR3 has 15 amino acids. CDR3 DNA: TGTGCCATCAGTGAGGGCCAGGGGGCAAGTCAGCCCCAGCATTTT. As protein: CAISEGQGASQPQHF.

The rearrangement links TRBV6-2 or TRBV6-3 to TRBJ2-1; TRBD2 matches 7 bases. V gave up 0 bases and J gave up 4 bases; unmatched junction bases: 3. The CDR3 runs 15 residues. CDR1 and CDR2 from the germline V gene are MNHEY and SVGEGT. DNA of the CDR3: TGTGCCAGCAGTTACTCTGGGGAGGGATACAATGAGCAGTTCTTC. Protein product: CASSYSGEGYNEQFF.

J is TRBJ2-5 and V is TRBV5-4, with a tentative D call TRBD2 (6 bases). Looked up from germline, CDR1 is SGHNT and CDR2 is YYREEE (reference sequence). V was trimmed by 4 bases and J by 5 bases, leaving 12 bases between them. The CDR3 sequence is 13 residues long. The CDR3 protein is CASSRDLWETQYF. The CDR3 DNA follows: TGTGCCAGCAGCCGGGACTTATGGGAGACCCAGTACTTC.

This clone was observed a single time. This sequence joins TRBV10-3 and TRBJ1-5, with TRBD1 identical over 10 bases. This CDR3 spans 15 amino acids. V gave up 10 bases and J gave up 2 bases; unmatched junction bases: 8. The germline CDR1 and CDR2 sequences are ENHRY and SYGVKD. DNA of the CDR3: TGTGCCACCAGAGGGGGGACAGGGGGCAATCAGCCCCAGCATTTT. Protein sequence: CATRGGTGGNQPQHF.